This is a list of T cell receptor beta chains from one sample in a study of T cell responses to AZD1222 COVID-19 vaccine. The method was immunoSEQ multiplex PCR; TCRdb's version includes in-frame clones alone and lacks a portion of them. The top ten hold more than 0.4% of the sample, which has around 180,000 clones, approximately 86% seen once. The material sequenced was peripheral blood, taken on day 0 of AZD1222 vaccination. These receptors all stem from an adult in good health. Both conserved end residues are trimmed from each CDR3. Fields, in order: clone size, V gene, J gene, CDR3 protein. Not every row has a clone size; where given, it reads once, few, many or a size class.

NA,TRBV4-2,TRBJ2-7,ASSQEQGYGYEQY
NA,TRBV14,TRBJ2-5,ASSQDSWGGETQY
NA,TRBV30,TRBJ2-5,AWSSGGEETQY
NA,TRBV7-6,TRBJ2-7,ASSTDRGPSYEQY
NA,TRBV5-6,TRBJ2-2,ASRPGGLAGELF
NA,TRBV2,TRBJ2-5,ASSLTSGGVGTQY
few,TRBV3-1/TRBV3-2,TRBJ1-1,ASSQLEGNTEAF
NA,TRBV5-4,TRBJ2-7,ASSSPGLAEQY
NA,TRBV20-1,TRBJ2-7,SALTGYEQY
NA,TRBV28,TRBJ1-2,ASSPANYGYT
once,TRBV11-2,TRBJ2-1,ASRKDQGSYNEQF
NA,TRBV24-1,TRBJ2-2,ATSDPELAGGNLAGELF
NA,TRBV28,TRBJ2-5,ASSLGGKGETQY
NA,TRBV7-8,TRBJ1-5,ASSHQITGLGQPQH
NA,TRBV27,TRBJ1-6,ASSGRYNSPLH
NA,TRBV5-5,TRBJ1-5,ASSLVGGTSNQPQH
NA,TRBV5-1,TRBJ1-1,ASSKGQMVGTEAF
NA,TRBV19,TRBJ1-5,ASSPTGLNQPQH
NA,TRBV6-5,TRBJ1-3,ASTTASGNTIY